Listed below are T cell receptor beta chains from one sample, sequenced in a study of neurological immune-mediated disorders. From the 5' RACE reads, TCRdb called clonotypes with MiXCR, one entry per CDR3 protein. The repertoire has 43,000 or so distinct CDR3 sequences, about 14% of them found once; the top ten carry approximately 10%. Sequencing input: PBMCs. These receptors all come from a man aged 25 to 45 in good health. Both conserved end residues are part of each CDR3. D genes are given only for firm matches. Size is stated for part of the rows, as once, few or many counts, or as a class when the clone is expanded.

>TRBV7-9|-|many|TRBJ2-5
TGTGCCAGCAGCCCGAGGACAGAAGAGACCCAGTACTTC
CASSPRTEETQYF
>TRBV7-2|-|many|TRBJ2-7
TGTGCCAGCAGCTTTGACCTATCCTACGAGCAGTACTTC
CASSFDLSYEQYF
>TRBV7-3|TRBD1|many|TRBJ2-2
TGTGCCAGCAGCCCAAGACAGGGCGTGAACACCGGGGAGCTGTTTTTT
CASSPRQGVNTGELFF
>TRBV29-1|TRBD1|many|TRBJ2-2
TGCAGCGTTTCCGACAGGGTTTCGAACACCGGGGAGCTGTTTTTT
CSVSDRVSNTGELFF
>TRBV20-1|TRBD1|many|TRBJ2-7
TGCAGTGCTAGGACAGGGGGGCCCTACGAGCAGTACTTC
CSARTGGPYEQYF
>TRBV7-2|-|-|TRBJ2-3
TGTGCCAGCAGCTTTCGGTCTCTGGCGACAGATACGCAGTATTTT
CASSFRSLATDTQYF
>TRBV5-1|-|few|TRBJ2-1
TGCGCCAGCAGGTCTGGTGAAGGGTCCTACAATGAGCAGTTCTTC
CASRSGEGSYNEQFF
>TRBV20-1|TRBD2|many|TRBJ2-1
TGCAGTGCTAGACGAACCGGGACTAGCCTGAACAATGAGCAGTTCTTC
CSARRTGTSLNNEQFF
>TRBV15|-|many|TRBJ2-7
TGTGCCACCAGCATAGCGGAATTCTCCTACGAGCAGTACTTC
CATSIAEFSYEQYF
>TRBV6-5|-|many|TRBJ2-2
TGTGCCAGCAGTTACTCGGCGCAGTCGGCTAACACCGGGGAGCTGTTTTTT
CASSYSAQSANTGELFF
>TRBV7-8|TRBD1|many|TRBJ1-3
TGTGCCAGCAGCATAAACAGGGGCCCGGGAAACACCATATATTTT
CASSINRGPGNTIYF
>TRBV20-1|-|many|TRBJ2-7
TGCAGTGCTTTTCATTCCACTAGGCCGGGCGAGCAGTACTTC
CSAFHSTRPGEQYF
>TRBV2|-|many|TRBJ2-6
TGTGCCAGCCCGGGACTCCCACCTGGGGCCAACGTCCTGACTTTC
CASPGLPPGANVLTF
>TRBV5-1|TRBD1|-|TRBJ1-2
TGCGCCAGCAGCTGGACAGGAACTAACTATGGCTACACCTTC
CASSWTGTNYGYTF
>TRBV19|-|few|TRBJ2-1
TGTGCCAGTAGTATAGAGTCGCGTAGAGGTCACAATGAGCAGTTCTTC
CASSIESRRGHNEQFF
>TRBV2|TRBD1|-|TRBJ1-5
TGTGCCAGCATGGACAGGGACAATCAGCCCCAGCATTTT
CASMDRDNQPQHF
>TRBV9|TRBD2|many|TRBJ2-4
TGTGCCAGCAGCCCCGGGACTATTGTAAACATTCAGTACTTC
CASSPGTIVNIQYF
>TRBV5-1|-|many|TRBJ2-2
TGCGCCAGCAGCCTCTCGACTGGGGCTGGGGGAACCGGGGAGCTGTTTTTT
CASSLSTGAGGTGELFF
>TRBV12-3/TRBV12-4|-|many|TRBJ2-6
TGTGCCAGCAGTGAGACTGCCCCCGGGGCCAACGTCCTGACTTTC
CASSETAPGANVLTF
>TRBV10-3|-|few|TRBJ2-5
TGTGCCTCGCAGTCTCGGTCGTCTCGGACTAACCAAGAGACCCAGTACTTC
CASQSRSSRTNQETQYF
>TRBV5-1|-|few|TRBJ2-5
TGCGCCAGCAGTGGGGCAATTTGGGTCCAACGGTGGGAGACCCAGTACTTC
CASSGAIWVQRWETQYF
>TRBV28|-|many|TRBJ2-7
TGTGCCAGCAGGCCGACAGTCCTTCCCTCCTACGAGCAGTACTTC
CASRPTVLPSYEQYF
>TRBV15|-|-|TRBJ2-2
TGTGCCACCAGCAGAGTACAGGAAACCGGGGAGCTGTTTTTT
CATSRVQETGELFF
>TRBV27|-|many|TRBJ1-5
TGTGCCAGCAGTTTTCTCCATCAGCCCCAGCATTTT
CASSFLHQPQHF
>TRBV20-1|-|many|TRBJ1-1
TGCAGTGCTAGAGATTACGGCAGCTACACTGAAGCTTTCTTT
CSARDYGSYTEAFF
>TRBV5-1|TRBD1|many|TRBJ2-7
TGCGCCAGCAGCTTGGACAGGGGCGATGACTACGAGCAGTACTTC
CASSLDRGDDYEQYF
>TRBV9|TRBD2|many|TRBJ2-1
TGTGCCAGCAGCGCCGGGACTAGCGGAGGTGAGCAGTTCTTC
CASSAGTSGGEQFF
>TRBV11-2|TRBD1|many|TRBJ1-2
TGTGCCAGCAGCGCAGGACAGGCTAACTATGGCTACACCTTC
CASSAGQANYGYTF
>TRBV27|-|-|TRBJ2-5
TGTGCCAGCAGTTTCGCAGGGCCAGAGACCCAGTACTTC
CASSFAGPETQYF
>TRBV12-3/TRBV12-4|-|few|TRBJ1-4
TGTGTCAGCAGCCCTCAATTGGGCGCAACTAATGAAAAACTGTTTTTT
CVSSPQLGATNEKLFF
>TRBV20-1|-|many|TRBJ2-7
TGCAGTGCTTACCGGGACACCAGCTACGAGCAGTACTTC
CSAYRDTSYEQYF
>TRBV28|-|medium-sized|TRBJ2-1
TGTGCCAGCAGTTTGGAGGCCGGGCCGCCCTACAATGAGCAGTTCTTC
CASSLEAGPPYNEQFF
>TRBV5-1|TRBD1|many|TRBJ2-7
TGCGCCAGCAGCAAACCGATGACAGGGGGCAAGCCCTACGAGCAGTACTTC
CASSKPMTGGKPYEQYF
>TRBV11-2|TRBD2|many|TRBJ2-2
TGTGCCAGCAGCCCAGCGGGGGTGAACACCGGGGAGCTGTTTTTT
CASSPAGVNTGELFF
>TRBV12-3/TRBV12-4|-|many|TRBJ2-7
TGTGCCAGCACCTCCGGGACTTCGGTCTACGAGCAGTACTTC
CASTSGTSVYEQYF
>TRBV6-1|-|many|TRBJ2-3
TGTGCCAGCAGTGAAGAATTGGGTAGCTCTGGCACAGATACGCAGTATTTT
CASSEELGSSGTDTQYF
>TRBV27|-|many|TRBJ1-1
TGTGCCAGCAGTTGGGGGGGGATGCACACTGAAGCTTTCTTT
CASSWGGMHTEAFF
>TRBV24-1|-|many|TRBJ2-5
TGTGCCACCAGTGATAGGGGGTCAAGGCAGGGGCAAGGGGGCCAGTACTTC
CATSDRGSRQGQGGQYF
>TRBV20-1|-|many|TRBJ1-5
TGCAGTGCTAGTCGTACAGTCCAGCATTTT
CSASRTVQHF
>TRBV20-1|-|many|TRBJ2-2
TGCAGTGCTCTAGCGACCGGGGAGCTGTTTTTT
CSALATGELFF
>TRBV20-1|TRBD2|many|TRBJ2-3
TGCAGTGCCCCGAGCGGGACTAGCGGGGTGATCACAGATACGCAGTATTTT
CSAPSGTSGVITDTQYF
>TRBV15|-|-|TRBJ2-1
TGTGCCACCAGTCCGGGGCGGATGTCCTACAATGAGCAGTTCTTC
CATSPGRMSYNEQFF
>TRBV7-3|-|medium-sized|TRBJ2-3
TGTGCCAGCAGCTCCGTGGTGGGCACAGATACGCAGTATTTT
CASSSVVGTDTQYF
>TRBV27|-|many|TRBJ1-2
TGTGCCAGCAGTTTATCGGCAGGGGATGGCTACACCTTC
CASSLSAGDGYTF
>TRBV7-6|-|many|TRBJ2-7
TGTGCCAGCAGCTTAGGTCCAGGGAACTACGAGCAGTACTTC
CASSLGPGNYEQYF
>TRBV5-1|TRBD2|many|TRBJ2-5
TGCGCCAGCAGCGCCGTACCACTAGCGGAAGAGACCCAGTACTTC
CASSAVPLAEETQYF
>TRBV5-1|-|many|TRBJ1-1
TGCGCCAGCAGCTCGGGAAATCCTGAAGCTTTCTTT
CASSSGNPEAFF